Given below is one T cell receptor beta chain in context. Its target is unknown. This entry is derived from a study of early T cells in non-severe SARS-CoV-2 infection. About the research overall: The authors sequenced bulk RNA from unsorted whole blood, leaving chains unpaired.

Unique molecular identifiers were added to individual cDNA molecules. MiXCR was run by TCRdb on the 5' RACE reads, yielding one entry per CDR3 protein. The table lists approximately 76,000 distinct CDR3 sequences, around an eighth of them singletons, with roughly 3% in the top ten. The trim removed 6 bases at V and 5 bases at J, leaving 9 bases unmatched. Germline V CDR1 and CDR2: MDHEN, SYDVKM. CDR3 length equals 14 residues. Regarding the study as a whole: Comparison of clonotypes with VDJdb favored anti-spike CD8 responses while missing private and CD4 specificities.

This sequence originates from an adult who was a healthcare worker with PCR-confirmed SARS-CoV-2 infection or an uninfected control (not recorded which). This chain joins TRBV28 and TRBJ2-7; 8 bases align to TRBD2. Material for sequencing was whole blood. CDR3 residues: CASRLPGLVNEQYF. The DNA for the CDR3 is TGTGCCAGCAGGCTGCCGGGACTAGTGAACGAGCAGTACTTC.